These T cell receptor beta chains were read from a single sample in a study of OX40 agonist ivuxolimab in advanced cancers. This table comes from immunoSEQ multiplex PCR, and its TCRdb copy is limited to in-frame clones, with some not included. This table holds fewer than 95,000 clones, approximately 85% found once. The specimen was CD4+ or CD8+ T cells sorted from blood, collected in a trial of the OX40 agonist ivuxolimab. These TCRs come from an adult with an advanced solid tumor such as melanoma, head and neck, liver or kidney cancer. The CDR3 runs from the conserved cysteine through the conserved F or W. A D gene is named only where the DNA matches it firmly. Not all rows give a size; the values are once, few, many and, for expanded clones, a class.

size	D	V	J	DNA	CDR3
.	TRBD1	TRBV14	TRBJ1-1	TGTGCCAGCAGCCAAATCACAGGGGTGCTCCAAGCTTTCTTT	CASSQITGVLQAFF
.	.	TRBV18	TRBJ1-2	TGTGCCAGCTCACGCGACTCCGTAGGCTATGGCTACACCTTC	CASSRDSVGYGYTF
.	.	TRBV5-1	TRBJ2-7	TGCGCCAGCAGTCGGGGGTCCGAGCAGTACTTC	CASSRGSEQYF
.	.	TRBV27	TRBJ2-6	TGTGCCAGCAGTACAGGGCTTGGGGCCAACGTCCTGACTTTC	CASSTGLGANVLTF
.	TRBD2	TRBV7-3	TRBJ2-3	TGTGCCAGCAGACTTAGCGGGGCTTACACAGATACGCAGTATTTT	CASRLSGAYTDTQYF
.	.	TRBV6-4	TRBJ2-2	TGTGCCAGCAGTGAACTAGCGAACACCGGGGAGCTGTTTTTT	CASSELANTGELFF
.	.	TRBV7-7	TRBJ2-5	TGTGCTAGCAGCTTATCTACTAGCTCTGGAGAGACCCAGTACTTC	CASSLSTSSGETQYF
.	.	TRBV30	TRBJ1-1	TGTGCCTGGATGAGGCTACTGAACACTGAAGCTTTCTTT	CAWMRLLNTEAFF
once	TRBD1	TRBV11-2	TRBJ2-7	TGTGCCAGCAGCTCGGAACAGGGGGGATACGAGCAGTACTTC	CASSSEQGGYEQYF
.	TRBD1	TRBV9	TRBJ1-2	TGTGCCAGCAGCGTAGCTTCCGGACAGGGAATCTATGGCTACACCTTC	CASSVASGQGIYGYTF
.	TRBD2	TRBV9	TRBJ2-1	TGTGCCAGCAGCCCATTGGCGGGGGGGTACAATGAGCAGTTCTTC	CASSPLAGGYNEQFF
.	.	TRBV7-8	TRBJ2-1	TGTGCCAGCAGCGTCTCCAGGGTCGGCGATGAGCAGTTCTTC	CASSVSRVGDEQFF
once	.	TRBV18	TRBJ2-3	TGTGCCAGCTCACCAACTAGTTATTCCGATACGCAGTATTTT	CASSPTSYSDTQYF
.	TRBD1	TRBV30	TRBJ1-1	TGTGCCTGGAATCCGGACAGGTCAGTCCGGAACACTGAAGCTTTCTTT	CAWNPDRSVRNTEAFF
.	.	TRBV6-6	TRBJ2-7	TGTGCCAGCAGTCCCCGGGCCTCCTCCTACGAGCAGTACTTC	CASSPRASSYEQYF
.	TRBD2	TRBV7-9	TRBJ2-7	TGTGCCAGCAGCCCCGGACTAGCGGGGACCTACGAGCAGTACTTC	CASSPGLAGTYEQYF
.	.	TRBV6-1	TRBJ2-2	TGTGCCAGCAGCCATCGGGGCACGAACACCGGGGAGCTGTTTTTT	CASSHRGTNTGELFF
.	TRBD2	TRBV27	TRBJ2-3	TGTGCCAGCAGTTCCCGACTAGCCGGGGGACGAGATACGCAGTATTTT	CASSSRLAGGRDTQYF
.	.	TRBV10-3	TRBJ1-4	TGTGCCAACCGGGGGACCGATGGTGAAAAACTGTTTTTT	CANRGTDGEKLFF
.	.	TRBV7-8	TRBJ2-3	TGTGCCAGCAGTCTTTTCACAGATACGCAGTATTTT	CASSLFTDTQYF
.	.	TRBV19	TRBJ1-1	TGTGCCAGTAGTATAGGTCAGGGGCTGGCCCGGGCTTTCTTT	CASSIGQGLARAFF
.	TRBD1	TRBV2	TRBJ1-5	TGTGCCAGCACCCTACAGGGGGCTCAGCCCCAGCATTTT	CASTLQGAQPQHF
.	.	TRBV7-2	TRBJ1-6	TGTGCCAGCAGCTTATTTGGCGGACTCCTTGGGGATTCACCCCTCCACTTT	CASSLFGGLLGDSPLHF
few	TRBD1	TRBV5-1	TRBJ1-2	TGCGCCAGCAGCTTCGGGGGACAGAACTATGGCTACACCTTC	CASSFGGQNYGYTF
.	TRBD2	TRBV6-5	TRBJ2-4	TGTGCCAGCAGTTACTCCGGGGGGGCAGCCAAAAACATTCAGTACTTC	CASSYSGGAAKNIQYF
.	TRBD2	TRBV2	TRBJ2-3	TGTGCCAGCAGAGGACGGGGGGTCCGATTCACAATAAAAGCCACAGATACGCAGTATTTT	CASRGRGVRFTIKATDTQYF
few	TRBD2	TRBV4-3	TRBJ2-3	TGCGCCAGCAGCCAACGCCACCCGGGACTAGCGCTCCTGACAGCTAGCACAGATACGCAGTATTTT	CASSQRHPGLALLTASTDTQYF
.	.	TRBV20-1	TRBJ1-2	TGCAGTGCGGACACCCTCTATGGCTACACCTTC	CSADTLYGYTF
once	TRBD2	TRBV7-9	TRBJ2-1	TGTGCCAGCAGCTCCCCTGGGATAGCGGGGGGGCGCAAGTTCTTC	CASSSPGIAGGRKFF
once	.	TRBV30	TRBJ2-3	TGTGCCTGGTCGGCCCCGGGCTCATACACAGATACGCAGTATTTT	CAWSAPGSYTDTQYF
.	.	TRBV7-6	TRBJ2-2	TGTGCCAGCAGCTTAGCGCGGCGGGGGAACACCGGGGAGCTGTTTTTT	CASSLARRGNTGELFF
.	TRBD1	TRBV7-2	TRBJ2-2	TGTGCCAGCAGCTGGGACAGGGGGACCGGGGAGCTGTTTTTT	CASSWDRGTGELFF
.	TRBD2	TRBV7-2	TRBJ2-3	TGTGCCAGCAGCAGAGCGGGGACCGACACAGATACGCAGTATTTT	CASSRAGTDTDTQYF
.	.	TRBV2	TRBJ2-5	TGTGCCAGCAGTGAAGAGGGGTTCCCAGGAGAGACCCAGTACTTC	CASSEEGFPGETQYF
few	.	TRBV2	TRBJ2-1	TGTGCCAGCAGCGGATACGAGTACAATGAGCAGTTCTTC	CASSGYEYNEQFF
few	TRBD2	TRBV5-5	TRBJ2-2	TGTGCCAGCAGCTCCCTGGGGACTACCTTAGACACCGGGGAGCTGTTTTTT	CASSSLGTTLDTGELFF
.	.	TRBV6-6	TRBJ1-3	TGTGCCAGCAGTCGGGACTCTGGAAACACCATATATTTT	CASSRDSGNTIYF